This paragraph covers one TCR beta chain sequence. It lacks a known antigen. Base qualities are not provided; no much larger clone lies one nucleotide away. The data were obtained in a study of shared clonotypes between healthy human individuals (dated by TCRdb to 2018 to 2020). As for the study more broadly: Two women and a few men aged 18 to 49 years were included in the cohort. Per donor, three plates each were used for CD4 naive and CD4 memory, two for CD8 naive, and one for CD8 memory. Libraries were prepared and TCR repertoires were sequenced by different laboratories using diverse techniques, in order to increase sequencing depth and limit assay-specific biases. To estimate repertoire size and how much clonotypes are shared between individuals, the study performed deep sequencing of blood TCR repertoires from roughly five healthy adults. Each donor's leukapheresis produced roughly between roughly 0.85 and 9.5 billion PBMCs.

TCR CDR3 regions were amplified from genomic DNA by multiplex PCR using the deep immunoSEQ assay. For each cell subset, the extracted genomic DNA was distributed evenly across all wells of several immunoSEQ 96-well plates, and each plate served as one replicate. For sorted subsets, about 200 ng genomic DNA, equal to 30,000 to 35,000 T cell genomes, was loaded into each replicate PCR. The purified libraries were quantified using a Qubit 3.0 fluorometer, sized with a Bioanalyzer 2100, and then quantified again using the KAPA Library Quantification kit. Every immunoSEQ 96-well plate was sequenced on a dedicated single-read 150-cycle Illumina NextSeq 550 flow cell. Processing in the source paper ran as follows. The immunoSEQ output contained only junctional sequences without quality scores, so filtering could not match that applied to full-length reads. Sequences were annotated with PyIR, a Python wrapper for IgBLAST v1.9, and V/J genes and CDR3 were assigned using IMGT germline references. Reads were filtered out if the reads had weak V/J assignments (E-value above 1e-6), no CDR3, stop codons, out-of-frame junctions, or ambiguous translated residues. A V3J clonotype was defined by an identical inferred V gene, J gene, and CDR3 amino acid sequence. The percentage overlap between two repertoires was calculated by dividing the number of shared unique clonotypes by the size of the smaller repertoire. Richness of each repertoire was evaluated using RTK rarefaction, the Chao1 estimator, and Recon v2.1 estimates of unobserved clonotypes. Generation probabilities were computed with OLGA for all TCRbeta clonotypes obtained by the gDNA method from several donors. TCRdb re-hosts the immuneACCESS table, in-frame sequences only. Its copies lack some clones; in the studies checked, an unresolved V gene accounts for under half of them, and the cause for the rest is not known. V, J and clone size reflect that table, while D and trimming were determined from the DNA. The sample table contains some 980,000 clones; only one count was recorded for less than 85% of them. The top ten clonotypes cover approximately 1.5% of the sample.

The donors were healthy, HIV-negative adults who had no recently reported acute infections or vaccinations. Every donor was a Caucasian adult living in Nashville, Tennessee, USA. CD4+ T cells were enriched by magnetic negative selection; naive cells were then positively selected on CD45RA, and the negative fraction formed the memory subset. After blood collection by leukapheresis, PBMCs were isolated using Ficoll-Histopaque density gradient centrifugation and then cryopreserved in the vapor phase of liquid nitrogen. Analytical flow cytometry was used to check the purity and quantity of every magnetically sorted T cell population. Genomic DNA was isolated from every sorted fraction and measured by UV absorbance on a Nanodrop 2000c. Here is what the overall study found, with its caveats: Rarefaction of sorted-subset datasets indicated incomplete sequencing despite the large sequencing depth. Pairwise subsampling led to the expectation that sequencing depth would affect the degree of clonotype sharing among donors. Larger estimated clonotype richness was generally found for naive subsets than for memory subsets. Only blood was sampled, and tissue TCR repertoires likely differ from those in blood. The genetic and exposure-history diversity represented was limited by the small number of donors. About 4.5% of naive CD4, roughly 3.5% of naive CD8, about 2.1% of memory CD4, and 0.35% to 0.4% of memory CD8 clonotypes were shared across four donors. Clonotypes shared by all four sorted-subset donors showed higher generation probabilities than non-shared clonotypes.

The CDR3 holds 14 amino acids from the cysteine to the phenylalanine. Only the CDR3 portion is preserved as DNA: 42 bases, with reading frame beginning at the first base. The germline V gene (reference sequence) supplies CDR1 LNHDA and CDR2 SQIVND. Clipping removes 4 bases from V and 5 bases from J, with 5 as the unmatched junction base count. The receptor comes from a young man in good health. Recombination joined TRBV19 with TRBJ2-1; 7 junctional bases match TRBD1. The sequencing sample was made of memory CD4+ T cells sorted from blood. According to the study, the label for this sample's cell subset or site signals: CD45RA-negative fraction. The CDR3 region: CASSSTGDHNEQFF. In nucleotide form, the sequence is TGTGCCAGTAGTAGTACAGGGGACCACAATGAGCAGTTCTTC.